This TCR beta chain came from a study of T cell changes during pregnancy in multiple sclerosis. The V gene's germline CDR1 is GTSNPN and CDR2 SVGIG (reference sequence). CDR3 length: 13 residues. J was trimmed by 7 bases and V by 4 bases; bases with no gene match: 5. Using immunoSEQ multiplex PCR, the repertoire was profiled, and TCRdb retains in-frame clones only, with some absent. The table records 100,000 or so clones, approximately 94% of them present only once. V and J are TRBV30 and TRBJ2-3, with 10 bases that match TRBD2. This TCR was sampled from a female donor with multiple sclerosis, enrolled in a pregnancy study. The input for sequencing was peripheral blood, taken before pregnancy. The CDR3 reads CAWNGAGGNTQYF. The CDR3 DNA follows: TGTGCCTGGAATGGAGCGGGAGGGAATACGCAGTATTTT.